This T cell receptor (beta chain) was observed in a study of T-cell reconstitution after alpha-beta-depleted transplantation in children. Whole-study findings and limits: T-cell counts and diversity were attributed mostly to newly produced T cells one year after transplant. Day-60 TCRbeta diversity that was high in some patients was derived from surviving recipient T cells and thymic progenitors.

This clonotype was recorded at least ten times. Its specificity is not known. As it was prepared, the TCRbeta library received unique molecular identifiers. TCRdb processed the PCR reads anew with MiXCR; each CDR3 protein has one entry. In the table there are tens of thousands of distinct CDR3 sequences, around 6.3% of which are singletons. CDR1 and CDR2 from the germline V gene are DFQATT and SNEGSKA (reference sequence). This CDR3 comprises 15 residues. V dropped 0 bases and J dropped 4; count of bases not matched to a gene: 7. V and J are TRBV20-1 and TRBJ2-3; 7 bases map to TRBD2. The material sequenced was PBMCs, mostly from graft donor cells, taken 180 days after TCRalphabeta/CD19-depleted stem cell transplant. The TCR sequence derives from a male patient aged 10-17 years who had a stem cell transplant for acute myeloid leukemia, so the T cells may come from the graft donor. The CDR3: CSARDTPGGADTQYF. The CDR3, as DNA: TGCAGTGCTAGAGATACTCCGGGAGGAGCAGATACGCAGTATTTT.